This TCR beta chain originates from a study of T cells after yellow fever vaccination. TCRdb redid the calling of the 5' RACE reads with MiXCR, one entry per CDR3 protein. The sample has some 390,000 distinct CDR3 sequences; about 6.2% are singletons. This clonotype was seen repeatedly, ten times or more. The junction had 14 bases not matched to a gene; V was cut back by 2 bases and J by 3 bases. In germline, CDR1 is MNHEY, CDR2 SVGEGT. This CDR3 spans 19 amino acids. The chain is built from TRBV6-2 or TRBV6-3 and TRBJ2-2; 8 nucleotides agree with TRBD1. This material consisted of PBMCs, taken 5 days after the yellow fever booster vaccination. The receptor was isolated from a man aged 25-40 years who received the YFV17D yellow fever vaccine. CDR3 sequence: CASSYRPRMTGADTGELFF. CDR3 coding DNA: TGTGCCAGCAGTTACCGGCCCAGGATGACAGGGGCCGACACCGGGGAGCTGTTTTTT.